This record concerns one TCR beta chain sequence. The antigen is undetermined. This sample is drawn from a study of T cell responses to AZD1222 COVID-19 vaccine. General study points: Dominant CD4 TCR responses targeted spike regions 160-218 and 743-854. Among AZD1222 vaccinees, only six were seropositive at baseline. Possibly, clonal diversity was underestimated; donors were largely white British and included more females. It was only after the peak T cell response that any repertoires were sampled.

The assay was immunoSEQ multiplex PCR, and TCRdb's table has in-frame clones only and misses some. This repertoire shows about 220,000 clones, about 93% found once; its top ten account for approximately 1%. The V end was cut by 5 bases, the J end by 1 base, with 14 bases between. Germline CDR1 MNHEY, CDR2 SMNVEV (reference sequence). The CDR3 consists of 15 residues. The origin of this receptor is an adult in good health. Specimen: peripheral blood, collected on day 0 of MenACWY control vaccination. V gene TRBV27 combines with J gene TRBJ1-1; D not resolved. The CDR3, as DNA: TGTGCCAGCAGTCCCCGTTCAGTAAGGAACACTGAAGCTTTCTTT. Amino acids: CASSPRSVRNTEAFF.